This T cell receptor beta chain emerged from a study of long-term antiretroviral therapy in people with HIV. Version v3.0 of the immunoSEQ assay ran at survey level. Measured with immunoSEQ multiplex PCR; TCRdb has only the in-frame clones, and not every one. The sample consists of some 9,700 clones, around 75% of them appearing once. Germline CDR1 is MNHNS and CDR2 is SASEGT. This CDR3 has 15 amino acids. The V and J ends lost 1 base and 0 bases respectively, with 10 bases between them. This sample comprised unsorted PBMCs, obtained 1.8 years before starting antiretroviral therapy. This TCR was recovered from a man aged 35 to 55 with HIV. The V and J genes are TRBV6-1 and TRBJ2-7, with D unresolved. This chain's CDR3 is CASSEGPRGSYEQYF. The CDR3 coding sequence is TGTGCCAGCAGTGAAGGTCCGAGAGGCTCCTACGAGCAGTACTTC.